The 10 T cell receptor beta chains reported below all come from one sample, sequenced in a study of technical replicates of blood from a handful of donors. Profiled with immunoSEQ multiplex PCR; TCRdb holds only in-frame clones, not every one. The data show about 70,000 clones, roughly 92% seen once. The source material was T cells isolated from PBMCs. All receptors come from a human donor in good health.

The genes are TRBV6-6 and TRBJ1-1, with D possibly TRBD1 on 5 matching bases. CDR3 length: 16 residues. Trimming removed 6 bases from V and 0 bases from J, with 17 bases in between. The germline CDR1 and CDR2 sequences are MNHNY and SVGAGI (reference sequence). The CDR3 loop is CASRYRPGGMNTEAFF. DNA for the CDR3: TGTGCCAGCAGGTATAGGCCGGGGGGAATGAACACTGAAGCTTTCTTT.

V usage is TRBV10-1 and J usage is TRBJ1-2; D uncertain. CDR1 is WNHNN, CDR2 SYGVQD, per germline (reference sequence). The CDR3 length is 13 residues. With 9 bases removed from V and 1 base from J, the gap between germline ends came to 12 bases. This CDR3 reads CASLGTHNYGYTF. In DNA, the CDR3 is TGCGCCAGTCTGGGCACCCATAACTATGGCTACACCTTC.

This clone was picked up one time. The chain recombines TRBV7-3 with TRBJ1-4; 8 nucleotides align to TRBD1. The germline CDR1 and CDR2 sequences are SGHTA and FQGTGA. J lost 3 bases, V lost 6 bases, and 12 bases had no gene match. This CDR3 region has 17 residues. This CDR3 reads CASSQKGRGQANEKLFF. The DNA for the CDR3 is TGTGCCAGCAGTCAAAAAGGCAGGGGGCAGGCTAATGAAAAACTGTTTTTT.

This chain links TRBV28 with TRBJ2-7, with 13 bases aligning to TRBD2. The CDR3 has 14 amino acids. Germline V lookup: CDR1 MDHEN, CDR2 SYDVKM. J gave up 6 bases and V 3 bases, and 2 bases lay outside the gene matches. The CDR3 loop is CASSFGLAGAEQYF. As DNA, the CDR3 is TGTGCCAGCAGTTTTGGACTAGCGGGAGCCGAGCAGTACTTC. Using reference TRBV28 and TRBJ2-7 for the parts outside the CDR3, the full variable domain is DVKVTQSSRYLVKRTGEKVFLECVQDMDHENMFWYRQDPGLGLRLIYFSYDVKMKEKGDIPEGYSVSREKKERFSLILESASTNQTSMYLCASSFGLAGAEQYFGPGTRLTVT.

The V gene is TRBV28, the J gene TRBJ2-4; D is undetermined. This CDR3 region has 13 residues. The germline V gene encodes CDR1 MDHEN and CDR2 SYDVKM. V lost 6 bases, J lost 0 bases, and 6 bases lay in between. CDR3 nucleotide sequence: TGTGCCAGCAGCTACGGAGCCAAAAACATTCAGTACTTC. This sequence encodes CASSYGAKNIQYF.

J is TRBJ1-2 and V is TRBV19, with D possibly matching TRBD1 (5 bases). This CDR3 region has 14 residues. V was cut by 0 bases and J by 2 bases, with 7 bases left in between. The germline V gene encodes CDR1 LNHDA and CDR2 SQIVND (reference sequence). The DNA of the CDR3 is TGTGCCAGTAGTATAGACAGGGTCAACTATGGCTACACCTTC. It yields the protein CASSIDRVNYGYTF.

V gene TRBV11-3 combines with J gene TRBJ1-5; D call uncertain. V was pared by 2 bases and J by 6 bases, with 8 bases between. The CDR3 has 13 residues. Per germline, CDR1 SGHNT and CDR2 YENEEA. CDR3 sequence reads: CASSLHGGQPQHF. For the CDR3, the DNA is TGTGCCAGCAGCTTACACGGCGGTCAGCCCCAGCATTTT.

V usage is TRBV27 and J usage is TRBJ1-2; 9 bases agree with TRBD1. The V segment lost 3 bases and the J segment 0 bases; nucleotides outside the gene matches: 8. The CDR3 extends over 17 amino acids. Germline-derived CDR1 and CDR2 are MNHEY and SMNVEV (reference sequence). In DNA form, the CDR3 reads TGTGCCAGCAGTTTTACCGGGACAGGGTTAGCTAACTATGGCTACACCTTC. It encodes CASSFTGTGLANYGYTF.

The genes are TRBV7-2 and TRBJ2-3, with 8 bases fitting TRBD2. Germline V gene sequence: CDR1 SGHTA, CDR2 FQGNSA. There are 13 residues in the CDR3. Losses at the gene ends were 7 bases for V and 2 bases for J; bases not matched to a gene: 2. The CDR3 nucleotides are TGTGCCAGCAAAGCGGGAGACACAGATACGCAGTATTTT. Translating gives CASKAGDTDTQYF. The full variable domain, with the rest looked up from reference TRBV7-2 and TRBJ2-3, is GAGVSQSPSNKVTEKGKDVELRCDPISGHTALYWYRQSLGQGLEFLIYFQGNSAPDKSGLPSDRFSAERTGGSVSTLTIQRTQQEDSAVYLCASKAGDTDTQYFGPGTRLTVL.

V and J are TRBV9 and TRBJ1-1, with a possible D match to TRBD1 (6 bases). The V and J ends lost 3 bases and 0 bases respectively, with 9 bases between them. There are 14 residues in the CDR3. In germline, CDR1 is SGDLS, CDR2 YYNGEE. The CDR3 here is CASSGTGMNTEAFF. The CDR3 DNA is TGTGCCAGCAGCGGAACAGGGATGAACACTGAAGCTTTCTTT.